The 11 T cell receptor beta chains reported below all come from one sample, sequenced in a study of identical twins. Each CDR3 protein gets one entry after TCRdb re-called the 5' RACE reads with MiXCR. The data contain 260,000 or so distinct CDR3 sequences, 6% to 8.5% of them singletons. This same sample was also taken into another study, of yellow fever vaccine responses in identical twins.

The sample comprised CD8+ T cells sorted from blood. These receptors all come from a woman aged 18 to 35 in good health.

Many counts were recorded for this clonotype. CDR3 nucleotides: TGCGCCAGCAGCCAAGATGGGACAGGCCTTCTAGAGACCCAGTACTTC. This sequence encodes CASSQDGTGLLETQYF. The V and J genes are TRBV4-1 and TRBJ2-5; 8 bases align to TRBD1. The length of the CDR3 is 16 residues. Losses at the gene ends were 0 bases for V and 4 bases for J; bases not matched to a gene: 7. From germline, CDR1 is MGHRA and CDR2 YSYEKL.

The genes are TRBV11-2 and TRBJ1-5, with a tentative D call TRBD1 (6 bases). The V and J ends lost 3 bases and 3 bases respectively, with 12 bases between them. Germline V gene sequence: CDR1 SGHAT, CDR2 FQNNGV. This CDR3 has 15 residues. CDR3 amino acids: CASSFGMGANQPQHF. CDR3 DNA: TGTGCCAGCAGCTTTGGTATGGGGGCCAATCAGCCCCAGCATTTT.

This clonotype was seen a few times. V gene TRBV10-3 combines with J gene TRBJ2-7; 10 bases map to TRBD2. The V gene's germline CDR1 is ENHRY and CDR2 SYGVKD. Unmatched junction bases numbered 8, after V lost 10 bases and J lost 2 bases. The CDR3 has 14 amino acids. CDR3 DNA: TGTGCCACCACAGCGGGAGGGGGTCCCTACGAGCAGTACTTC. This encodes CATTAGGGPYEQYF.

This clonotype was seen more than once but under ten times. The chain is built from TRBV12-3 or TRBV12-4 and TRBJ2-5; tentatively, D is TRBD1 (5 bases). The CDR3 loop spans 12 amino acids. The V gene lost 7 bases and the J gene lost 5 bases, with 11 bases spanning the gap. The CDR3 sequence is CASTDSAETQYF. The CDR3 region has the DNA TGTGCCAGCACCGACAGCGCCGAGACCCAGTACTTC.

V and J are TRBV7-9 and TRBJ2-5, with a weak D call TRBD1 (5 bases). This CDR3 has 16 residues. The V gene lost 5 bases and the J gene lost 4 bases, with 20 bases spanning the gap. The germline V gene has CDR1 SEHNR and CDR2 FQNEAQ (reference sequence). CDR3 sequence reads: CASSHLPGRVGETQYF. DNA of the CDR3: TGTGCCAGCAGCCACCTCCCAGGCAGGGTGGGAGAGACCCAGTACTTC. The full variable domain, with the rest looked up from reference TRBV7-9 and TRBJ2-5, is DTGVSQNPRHKITKRGQNVTFRCDPISEHNRLYWYRQTLGQGPEFLTYFQNEAQLEKSRLLSDRFSAERPKGSFSTLEIQRTEQGDSAMYLCASSHLPGRVGETQYFGPGTRLLVL.

This clonotype was detected ten times or more. V usage is TRBV6-5 and J usage is TRBJ2-5; TRBD2 agrees at 10 bases. This CDR3 region has 16 residues. V dropped 2 bases and J dropped 4; count of bases not matched to a gene: 7. Germline V lookup: CDR1 MNHEY, CDR2 SVGAGI. CDR3 sequence (DNA): TGTGCCAGCAGTTACGGGGCTAGCGGGAGTCCAGAGACCCAGTACTTC. This gives the protein CASSYGASGSPETQYF.

This rearrangement joins TRBV28 to TRBJ2-1; D is undetermined. This CDR3 spans 14 amino acids. Trimming took 8 bases from V and 7 from J, leaving 18 bases between them. CDR1 and CDR2 from the germline V gene are MDHEN and SYDVKM. The CDR3 here is CASQVEWADNEQFF. CDR3 DNA sequence: TGTGCCAGCCAAGTTGAATGGGCTGATAATGAGCAGTTCTTC.

This clonotype was seen a few times. The chain joins TRBV11-2 to TRBJ2-1; TRBD2 might be the D (7 bases). The V end was cut by 6 bases, the J end by 5 bases, with 20 bases between. This CDR3 spans 16 amino acids. CDR1 SGHAT and CDR2 FQNNGV come from the germline V gene. CDR3 bases: TGTGCCAGCAGTGAATCTGGGGGGGCAGGGCACAATGAGCAGTTCTTC. The encoded protein is CASSESGGAGHNEQFF.

This clonotype appeared many times. The chain combines TRBV12-3 or TRBV12-4 with TRBJ2-1, with D perhaps TRBD2 (5 bases). This CDR3 is 14 amino acids long. Trimming removed 5 bases at V and 10 bases at J, with 18 bases between. CDR3 residues: CASSPPDSSGEQFF. CDR3 DNA: TGTGCCAGCAGTCCCCCGGACTCGTCCGGGGAGCAGTTCTTC.

V and J are TRBV9 and TRBJ2-2, with D perhaps TRBD2 (5 bases). The CDR3 is 13 residues long. Trimming took 0 bases from V and 7 from J, leaving 7 bases between them. Germline values: CDR1 SGDLS, CDR2 YYNGEE. As DNA, the CDR3 is TGTGCCAGCAGCGTAGACGGGGTCGGGGAGCTGTTTTTT. Residues: CASSVDGVGELFF.

A note on this clonotype: A read error may produce the germline difference seen at one junction end. The rearrangement uses TRBV12-5 and TRBJ2-7; D perhaps matches TRBD2 (7 bases). This CDR3 has 15 residues. Germline-derived CDR1 and CDR2 are LGHNT and FRNRAP. As DNA, the CDR3 is TGTGGTAGTTCCATGGGTGCGGGGGCATCCTACGAGCAGTACTTC. This encodes CGSSMGAGASYEQYF.